This TCR beta chain was observed in a study of identical twins. Study-wide results and caveats: Within cord blood, abundant beta clonotypes carried fewer insertions, but memory repertoires showed no such trend. Not following the same donors, the study drew its conclusions from cross-sectional statistical analysis.

Template switching added a universal primer binding site, and final cDNA carried unique molecular identifiers. TCRdb fed the 5' RACE reads into MiXCR, producing one record per CDR3 protein. This sample yields 450,000 to 600,000 distinct CDR3 sequences, of which 20% to 25% are seen a single time; around 0.5% belongs to the top ten. The CDR3 totals 15 residues. The V end was cut by 3 bases, the J end by 1 base, with 15 bases between. The germline V gene has CDR1 DFQATT and CDR2 SNEGSKA (reference sequence). As regards this clonotype: Its antigen is unidentified.

This sample was also put to use in a study of yellow fever vaccine responses in identical twins. That paper adds: Twins' T cell vaccine responses reportedly looked partly convergent, partly personalized.

Sequencing was carried out using CD4+ T cells sorted from blood. The chain has TRBV20-1 and TRBJ2-5; D is perhaps TRBD2 (5 bases). The receptor's source is a woman aged 18-30 years in good health. For the CDR3, the DNA is TGCAGTGCTAGGAGGGTGGATCTGCTCCAAGAGACCCAGTACTTC. Its protein is CSARRVDLLQETQYF.